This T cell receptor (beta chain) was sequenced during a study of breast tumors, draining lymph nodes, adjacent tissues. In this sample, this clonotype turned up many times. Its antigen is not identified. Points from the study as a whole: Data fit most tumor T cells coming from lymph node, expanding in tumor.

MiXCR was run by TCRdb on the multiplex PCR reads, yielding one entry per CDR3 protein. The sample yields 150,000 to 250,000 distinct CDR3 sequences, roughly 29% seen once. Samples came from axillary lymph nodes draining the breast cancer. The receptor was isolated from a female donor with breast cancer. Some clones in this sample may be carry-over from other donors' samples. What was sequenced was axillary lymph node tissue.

The CDR3 sequence is CASSLPTSTEQYF. The CDR3 nucleotides are TGTGCCAGCAGCTTACCGACTAGTACCGAGCAGTACTTC. V gene TRBV7-9 combines with J gene TRBJ2-7; tentatively, D is TRBD2 (6 bases). CDR1 and CDR2 from the germline V gene are SEHNR and FQNEAQ (reference sequence). Trimming stripped 2 bases from V and 6 bases from J, with 11 bases between. CDR3 length equals 13 residues.